The 2 T cell receptor beta chains listed next were all sequenced from one sample in a study of cytomegalovirus exposure and HLA in healthy donors (dated by TCRdb to 2016 to 2017). The protocol used for the library was the immunoSEQ multiplex PCR assay. A mixture of 60 forward primers for TCR Vbeta segments and 13 reverse primers for TCR Jbeta segments was used in the multiplex PCR. As stored in TCRdb, this immuneACCESS dataset retains in-frame rearrangements with V and J assigned. A fraction of the clones does not appear; measured against another copy, unresolved V genes explain less than half of the discrepancy, and the remainder lacks a known reason. Counted in this sample were about 170,000 clones; more than 75% of them appeared once. About 1.6% of the sample goes to the ten largest clones. The sequenced sample consisted of PBMCs. The receptors here all came from a girl aged 10 to 17 in good health and CMV-seropositive.

This rearrangement joins TRBV25-1 to TRBJ1-4; 8 bases map to TRBD1. The germline V gene encodes CDR1 MGHDK and CDR2 SYGVNS. V was pared by 8 bases and J by 3 bases, with 5 bases of the junction left unmatched. CDR3 length equals 14 residues. The CDR3 loop is CASVQGAANEKLFF. CDR3 DNA: TGTGCCAGCGTCCAGGGGGCGGCTAATGAAAAACTGTTTTTT. Based on the CDR3 plus reference TRBV25-1 and TRBJ1-4, the full variable domain is EADIYQTPRYLVIGTGKKITLECSQTMGHDKMYWYQQDPGMELHLIHYSYGVNSTEKGDLSSESTVSRIRTEHFPLTLESARPSHTSQYLCASVQGAANEKLFFGSGTQLSVL.

V gene TRBV27 combines with J gene TRBJ2-3; possible D gene TRBD2, 6 bases. The CDR3 totals 16 residues. Germline V gene lookup returns CDR1 MNHEY and CDR2 SMNVEV (reference sequence). V was cut by 0 bases and J by 2 bases, with 12 bases left in between. The CDR3 protein is CASSLSVADYTDTQYF. CDR3 DNA sequence: TGTGCCAGCAGTTTATCGGTAGCGGACTACACAGATACGCAGTATTTT.